Listed here are 27 T cell receptor beta chains from one sample, sequenced in a study of response to subunit inactivated influenza vaccine. TCRdb reanalysed the RT-PCR reads using MiXCR and keeps one entry per CDR3 protein. Altogether about 480,000 distinct CDR3 sequences are present, roughly 11% being singletons, with the ten largest covering approximately 12%. This material consisted of PBMCs from blood, taken roughly 6 weeks after vaccination. The receptors were gathered from a man between 50 and 59 years old who received an inactivated influenza vaccine.

This clonotype occurred many times. The V gene is TRBV12-3 or TRBV12-4, the J gene TRBJ1-1; weak D call: TRBD1 (5 bases). V was clipped by 7 bases and J by 4 bases, with 13 bases between them. The CDR3 runs to 13 residues. The CDR3 region has the DNA TGTGCCAGCACTGGGGGAGGTCTCACTGAAGCTTTCTTT. This gives the protein CASTGGGLTEAFF.

In its sample, this clonotype was seen many times. The chain is built from TRBV4-3 and TRBJ1-2; D remains ambiguous. This CDR3 region has 15 residues. V lost 1 base to trimming and J lost 5 bases, with 14 bases between them. Germline lookup yields CDR1 LGHNA and CDR2 YSLEER. The DNA of the CDR3 is TGCGCCAGCAGCCAAGCTGTAGAAGGACTTTATGGCTACACCTTC. Translated, it gives CASSQAVEGLYGYTF.

The chain is built from TRBV29-1 and TRBJ2-7; D may correspond to TRBD1 or TRBD2 (5 bases each). V gave up 2 bases and J gave up 0 bases, with 8 bases separating them. The CDR3 is 13 residues long. The V gene's germline CDR1 is SQVTM and CDR2 ANQGSEA. The CDR3 DNA reads as TGCAGCGTTGAATTGGGGGTCTCCTACGAGCAGTACTTC. This encodes CSVELGVSYEQYF.

This clonotype came up many times. The V call is TRBV9, the J call TRBJ2-2; D unresolved. Per germline, CDR1 SGDLS and CDR2 YYNGEE. Deletions cut 4 bases from V and 2 bases from J, with 12 bases between. The CDR3 length is 15 residues. The CDR3, as DNA: TGTGCCAGCAGCCCTAGAGTAGGTAACACCGGGGAGCTGTTTTTT. Translation gives CASSPRVGNTGELFF. Full variable domain (rest looked up from reference TRBV9 and TRBJ2-2): DSGVTQTPKHLITATGQRVTLRCSPRSGDLSVYWYQQSLDQGLQFLIQYYNGEERAKGNILERFSAQQFPDLHSELNLSSLELGDSALYFCASSPRVGNTGELFFGEGSRLTVL.

This clonotype was seen more than once but under ten times. The gene calls are TRBV5-1 and TRBJ1-2, with D unclear. V lost 2 bases and J 2 bases, leaving 16 bases between the germline ends. This CDR3 contains 16 residues. Germline V CDR1 and CDR2: SGHRS, YFSETQ. The CDR3 is CASSFGFGTANYGYTF. The CDR3 coding sequence is TGCGCCAGCAGCTTCGGGTTCGGCACAGCGAACTATGGCTACACCTTC.

This clonotype has only a few counts. V and J are TRBV6-2 or TRBV6-3 and TRBJ2-1; TRBD1 matches 7 bases. Germline V gene sequence: CDR1 MNHEY, CDR2 SVGEGT. The CDR3 is 15 amino acids. V gave up 5 bases and J gave up 3 bases; unmatched junction bases: 7. This CDR3 reads CASSQTGRSYNEQFF. The DNA for the CDR3 is TGTGCCAGCAGTCAGACAGGGCGTAGCTACAATGAGCAGTTCTTC.

The V gene is TRBV6-1, the J gene TRBJ1-6; TRBD1 is a possible D gene (6 bases). The CDR3 has 16 amino acids. In germline, CDR1 is MNHNS, CDR2 SASEGT. V was shortened by 7 bases and J by 7 bases, with 20 bases between the two germline ends. The CDR3 nucleotides read TGTGCCAGCACCACAACCCCCCGGGGGGGCAATTCACCCCTCCACTTT. Translated, it gives CASTTTPRGGNSPLHF.

Only a few counts were recorded for this clonotype. This chain links TRBV7-2 with TRBJ2-3; TRBD1 agrees at 8 bases. The V segment lost 5 bases and the J segment 5 bases; nucleotides outside the gene matches: 6. The CDR3 is 14 residues long. Germline assignment: CDR1 SGHTA and CDR2 FQGNSA. The CDR3 protein is CASSLPGQVDTQYF. CDR3 coding DNA: TGTGCCAGCAGCCTCCCGGGACAGGTAGATACGCAGTATTTT.

V gene TRBV11-2 combines with J gene TRBJ2-5; TRBD1 aligns across 9 bases. The CDR3 contains 16 residues. CDR1 is SGHAT and CDR2 is FQNNGV in the germline V gene. Losses at the gene ends were 2 bases for V and 3 bases for J; bases not matched to a gene: 7. This chain's CDR3 is CASSLLLGQGKETQYF. The CDR3 region has the DNA TGTGCCAGCAGCTTACTTTTGGGACAGGGAAAAGAGACCCAGTACTTC.

The chain couples TRBV20-1 to TRBJ1-1, with D possibly matching TRBD1 (6 bases). The CDR3 has 14 residues. CDR1 and CDR2 (germline): DFQATT, SNEGSKA (reference sequence). V shed 2 bases and J shed 1 base, with 11 bases lying between them. The CDR3, as DNA: TGCAGTGCTAGAAAACACAGGGAGAACACTGAAGCTTTCTTT. Its protein is CSARKHRENTEAFF.

This clonotype has a handful of counts. The chain uses TRBV4-2 and TRBJ2-5; 11 nucleotides match TRBD2. Per germline, CDR1 LGHNA and CDR2 YNFKEQ. Trimming removed 0 bases from V and 14 bases from J; junction bases left unmatched: 8. The CDR3 spans 14 residues. This CDR3 is CASSQDKPSGGIYF. The CDR3 bases are TGTGCCAGCAGCCAAGATAAGCCTAGCGGGGGGATCTACTTC.

Comment on this clonotype: One base away lies a much larger clone, so this may be a sequencing read error. The rearrangement uses TRBV29-1 and TRBJ1-3; 10 bases match TRBD1. The CDR3 consists of 17 residues. Germline lookup yields CDR1 SQVTM and CDR2 ANQGSEA. V lost 4 bases to trimming and J lost 0 bases; unmatched junction nucleotides: 9. For the CDR3, the DNA is TGCAGCGTTGTGCGGGACAGGGGTTTGGGCTCTGGAAACACCATATATTTT. Translation: CSVVRDRGLGSGNTIYF. The whole variable domain, remainder taken from reference TRBV29-1 and TRBJ1-3, is SAVISQKPSRDICQRGTSLTIQCQVDSQVTMMFWYRQQPGQSLTLIATANQGSEATYESGFVIDKFPISRPNLTFSTLTVSNMSPEDSSIYLCSVVRDRGLGSGNTIYFGEGSWLTVV.

This clonotype was picked up many times. This chain connects TRBV20-1 to TRBJ2-1, with TRBD2 matching 8 bases. Per the germline V gene, CDR1 is DFQATT and CDR2 is SNEGSKA (reference sequence). CDR3 length: 15 amino acids. Trimming at V came to 2 bases and at J to 6 bases, leaving 9 bases not matched to a gene. The CDR3 region has the DNA TGCAGTGCTAGATCCCAAGCGGGAGTCGCCAATGAGCAGTTCTTC. It yields the protein CSARSQAGVANEQFF.

The chain has TRBV12-3 or TRBV12-4 and TRBJ1-4; TRBD1 matches 7 bases. The CDR3 is 16 amino acids. After removal of 4 bases from V and 1 base from J, the junction contained 6 bases not matched to a gene. CDR3 loop: CASSSIRDRTNEKLFF. The CDR3 DNA is TGTGCCAGCAGTTCCATTAGGGACAGAACTAATGAAAAACTGTTTTTT.

This clonotype was recorded a few times. This rearrangement joins TRBV3-1 to TRBJ2-1; 15 bases match TRBD2. Losses at the gene ends were 2 bases for V and 14 bases for J; bases not matched to a gene: 7. This CDR3 region has 15 residues. The germline CDR1 and CDR2 sequences are LGHDT and YNNKEL (reference sequence). The CDR3 bases are TGTGCCAGCAGCCAATCCGGGACTAGCGGGAGGAGGGAGTTCTTC. Translated, it gives CASSQSGTSGRREFF.

This clonotype showed up many times. This rearrangement joins TRBV5-1 to TRBJ2-6; D unclear. The germline gives CDR1 SGHRS, CDR2 YFSETQ. This CDR3 spans 15 amino acids. V lost 4 bases, J lost 1 base, and 9 bases lay in between. The chain's CDR3 is CASSLLPSGANVLTF. CDR3 coding DNA: TGCGCCAGCAGCCTCCTCCCATCTGGGGCCAACGTCCTGACTTTC.

The chain employs TRBV29-1 and TRBJ2-3; no firm D call. Trimming left V 6 bases short and J 4 bases short, with 14 bases between. In germline, CDR1 is SQVTM, CDR2 ANQGSEA. The CDR3 contains 13 residues. CDR3 bases: TGCAGCGTGCTCAAGGTCCGTGCAGATACGCAGTATTTT. Its translation is CSVLKVRADTQYF.

This clonotype was seen more than once but under ten times. The chain combines TRBV7-2 with TRBJ2-7; D not certain. The ends were cut back, 0 bases at V and 7 bases at J, with 10 bases in the middle. CDR1 and CDR2 from the germline V gene are SGHTA and FQGNSA. The CDR3 covers 13 residues. The CDR3 DNA reads TGTGCCAGCAGCTTAGCGTCGTTGGGGGAGCAGTACTTC. This translates into CASSLASLGEQYF.

This clonotype has ten or more counts. CDR3 nucleotides: TGTGCCAGCAAGGGAGGCGGGAGTGGTTCCTACAATGAGCAGTTCTTC. This codes for CASKGGGSGSYNEQFF. The chain employs TRBV4-2 and TRBJ2-1; TRBD2 matches 7 bases. In germline, CDR1 is LGHNA, CDR2 YNFKEQ. The CDR3 consists of 16 residues. The junction had 10 bases not matched to a gene; V was cut back by 7 bases and J by 1 base.

In this sample, this clonotype turned up a few times. The chain uses TRBV6-4 and TRBJ2-1, with 7 bases that match TRBD1. This CDR3 spans 13 amino acids. Germline V CDR1 and CDR2: MRHNA, SNTAGT. The V and J ends lost 6 bases and 5 bases, in that order; junction bases with no gene match: 4. CDR3 sequence (DNA): TGTGCCAGCAGCAGGGGGAGTAACAATGAGCAGTTCTTC. Amino acid sequence: CASSRGSNNEQFF.

The rearrangement uses TRBV7-8 and TRBJ1-5; no firm D call. The CDR3 has 14 residues. The V gene lost 3 bases and the J gene lost 7 bases, with 13 bases spanning the gap. From germline, CDR1 is SGHVS and CDR2 FQNEAQ. The CDR3 spells CASSLSVDVQPQHF. The CDR3 DNA reads TGTGCCAGCAGCTTGTCTGTGGATGTGCAGCCCCAGCATTTT.

This clonotype was counted a few times. V is TRBV4-3 and J is TRBJ1-1, with no clear D. Germline-derived CDR1 and CDR2 are LGHNA and YSLEER. Trimming took off 3 bases at V and 1 base at J, with 9 bases between the two ends. The CDR3 contains 14 residues. The CDR3 is CASSQHYRNTEAFF. CDR3 DNA sequence: TGCGCCAGCAGCCAGCACTACAGGAACACTGAAGCTTTCTTT.

The V call is TRBV28, the J call TRBJ2-5; 10 bases map to TRBD2. Germline lookup yields CDR1 MDHEN and CDR2 SYDVKM. Unmatched junction bases numbered 10, after V lost 7 bases and J lost 5 bases. The CDR3 runs to 15 residues. The CDR3 nucleotides read TGTGCCAGCACCGCTAGCGGGAGCCCACTGGAGACCCAGTACTTC. Translating it yields CASTASGSPLETQYF.

This clonotype has just a few counts. The V call is TRBV7-2, the J call TRBJ2-7; 10 positions agree with TRBD2. CDR1 and CDR2 from the germline V gene are SGHTA and FQGNSA. J lost 0 bases, V lost 0 bases, and 8 bases had no gene match. This CDR3 spans 18 amino acids. The CDR3 nucleotides are TGTGCCAGCAGCTTAGCGTTTAGCGGGGGGCCGAACTCCTACGAGCAGTACTTC. It codes for CASSLAFSGGPNSYEQYF.

This clonotype appeared many times. The rearrangement links TRBV7-2 to TRBJ2-1; 10 bases line up with TRBD2. The CDR3 totals 16 residues. Trimming removed 2 bases from V and 1 base from J; junction bases left unmatched: 2. CDR1 and CDR2 (germline): SGHTA, FQGNSA. The CDR3 here is CASSLSGGASYNEQFF. The CDR3 nucleotides are TGTGCCAGCAGCTTAAGCGGGGGGGCATCCTACAATGAGCAGTTCTTC.

In this sample, this clonotype turned up a few times. This rearrangement joins TRBV27 to TRBJ2-5; D is possibly TRBD1 (6 bases). The CDR3 runs to 12 residues. Trimming stripped 10 bases from V and 7 bases from J, with 16 bases between. Looked up from germline, CDR1 is MNHEY and CDR2 is SMNVEV (reference sequence). The CDR3 DNA reads as TGTGCCATCAGGGGCACGGCAGGGACCCAGTACTTC. It translates to CAIRGTAGTQYF.

The CDR3 DNA reads TGCAGTGCTAGCGGACTAGCGGGAGTCAAAGGGGCCAACGTCCTGACTTTC. As protein: CSASGLAGVKGANVLTF. This rearrangement joins TRBV20-1 to TRBJ2-6, with 13 bases that match TRBD2. The CDR3 is 17 amino acids. V lost 3 bases to trimming and J lost 4 bases; unmatched junction nucleotides: 6. Per the germline V gene, CDR1 is DFQATT and CDR2 is SNEGSKA (reference sequence).